This T cell receptor beta chain was recovered during a study of blood T cell repertoires in COVID-19. Study overall: The United States, Italy and Spain supplied acute and convalescent COVID-19 samples.

Germline-derived CDR1 and CDR2 are SNHLY and FYNNEI. Trimming left V 7 bases short and J 0 bases short, with 19 bases between. This CDR3 has 16 amino acids. The data were produced by immunoSEQ multiplex PCR, yet TCRdb's version contains in-frame clones alone and is incomplete. The sample includes under 350,000 clones, around 89% of them seen just once. This TCR was sampled from a man aged 40-55 years with acute or convalescent COVID-19. The chain carries TRBV2 and TRBJ2-7; weak D call: TRBD2 (5 bases). Sequencing was performed on peripheral blood. The CDR3 here is CASKYGETLRSYEQYF. CDR3 DNA: TGTGCCAGCAAATATGGGGAGACCTTACGCTCCTACGAGCAGTACTTC.